This T cell receptor (beta chain) was documented in a study of graft-versus-host responses after intestinal transplantation. Study-level points and caveats: Recipient marrow harbored GvH clones, some of which surfaced first in ileum or blood.

In germline, CDR1 is MNHEY, CDR2 SVGAGI. This CDR3 comprises 15 residues. V gave up 2 bases and J gave up 11 bases; unmatched junction bases: 12. Assay used: immunoSEQ multiplex PCR; TCRdb lists only in-frame clones, some missing. The data show several thousand clones, approximately 25% seen once. This chain uses TRBV6-5 with TRBJ1-1; 9 nucleotides match TRBD1. This clonotype was sampled from a human patient who was an organ donor for intestinal transplantation. Specimen: alloreactive CD4+ T cells from a mixed lymphocyte reaction culture, collected before transplantation. The subset is: CFSE-low proliferating T cells sorted from roughly 6-day pre-transplant mixed lymphocyte reaction (GvH or HvG direction). Written as DNA, the CDR3 is TGTGCCAGCAGTTACCTAACTAGACAGGGGGGAAAGGCTTTCTTT. This encodes CASSYLTRQGGKAFF.